This T cell receptor (beta chain) emerged from a study of type 1 and type 2 diabetes patients. Genomic DNA was the PCR template. The TCR beta CDR3 region was amplified using 30 forward and 13 reverse primers. TCRdb itself ran the multiplex PCR reads through MiXCR, one entry per CDR3 protein. The table includes fewer than 300,000 distinct CDR3 sequences, roughly 48% detected once. Trimming removed 2 bases from V and 1 base from J, with 12 bases in between. The CDR3 has 17 residues. Germline lookup yields CDR1 SGHTA and CDR2 FQGNSA. Points on this clonotype: As yet, its antigen is unknown.

Study-wide results and limits: Highly-expanded CD4+ clones were few in type 2 diabetes, median one, 3.9% of reads.

The chain has TRBV7-2 and TRBJ2-6; D is unclear. Sequenced material: peripheral blood mononuclear cells (PBMCs). The receptor's source is a man between 18 and 35 years old with type 2 diabetes. The CDR3 reads CASSLTQYSSGANVLTF. The CDR3 bases are TGTGCCAGCAGCTTAACGCAGTATTCATCTGGGGCCAACGTCCTGACTTTC. Combining the CDR3 with reference TRBV7-2 and TRBJ2-6 gives the whole variable domain GAGVSQSPSNKVTEKGKDVELRCDPISGHTALYWYRQSLGQGLEFLIYFQGNSAPDKSGLPSDRFSAERTGGSVSTLTIQRTQQEDSAVYLCASSLTQYSSGANVLTFGAGSRLTVL.